Each of the 5 T cell receptor beta chains below was sequenced from the same sample in a study of beta chain features in type 1 diabetes. TCRB transcripts that were expressed got sequenced, as all of the isolated RNA had been reverse transcribed. Measured with immunoSEQ multiplex PCR; TCRdb has only the in-frame clones, and not every one. The table records roughly 500,000 clones, roughly 30% of them present only once. Material for sequencing was naive CD4+ T cells from blood. All receptors derive from a man younger than 35 in good health.

This clone showed up just once. The chain carries TRBV5-1 and TRBJ2-4, with D uncertain. CDR1 is SGHRS, CDR2 YFSETQ, per germline. The CDR3 is made up of 13 amino acids. Trimming stripped 0 bases from V and 7 bases from J, with 8 bases between. The CDR3 protein is CASSLDTSNIQYF. The CDR3 DNA reads TGCGCCAGCAGCTTGGACACGTCGAACATTCAGTACTTC.

The chain combines TRBV25-1 with TRBJ2-2; D gene uncertain. V was trimmed by 3 bases and J by 1 base, leaving 9 bases between them. The germline V gene has CDR1 MGHDK and CDR2 SYGVNS. The CDR3 runs to 15 residues. CDR3 sequence reads: CASSEAGRNTGELFF. The CDR3 nucleotides read TGTGCCAGCAGTGAGGCTGGGCGGAACACCGGGGAGCTGTTTTTT.

This clone was counted only a few times. The chain is built from TRBV5-1 and TRBJ2-3; D remains ambiguous. The germline V gene has CDR1 SGHRS and CDR2 YFSETQ. The V end lost 0 bases, the J end lost 2 bases, and 4 bases lay between the germline ends. The CDR3 totals 13 residues. CDR3 sequence: CASSLEYTDTQYF. The CDR3 nucleotides are TGCGCCAGCAGCTTGGAGTACACAGATACGCAGTATTTT.

The V and J genes are TRBV6-5 and TRBJ1-5; D gene ambiguous. This CDR3 comprises 14 residues. Germline CDR1 reads MNHEY; CDR2 reads SVGAGI. V lost 6 bases and J 5 bases, leaving 14 bases between the germline ends. The CDR3 DNA reads as TGTGCCAGCAGACCCCGGGAGTACTATCAGCCCCAGCATTTT. Its translation: CASRPREYYQPQHF.

The genes are TRBV5-6 and TRBJ2-1, with D uncertain. V was cut by 1 base and J by 2 bases, with 13 bases left in between. The CDR3 is made up of 16 amino acids. Germline V gene lookup returns CDR1 SGHDT and CDR2 YYEEEE. The CDR3 region is CASSLSLGSTYNEQFF. CDR3 DNA: TGTGCCAGCAGCTTGTCTCTGGGATCTACCTACAATGAGCAGTTCTTC.